The subject of this entry is one T cell receptor (beta chain). TCRdb re-called the 5' RACE reads and catalogs CDR3 proteins one per entry, DNA excluded. The table for this sample gives roughly 20,000 distinct CDR3 sequences. The data are from a study of T cells expressing NK-cell markers. The CDR3 sequence is 13 residues long. CDR1 is SGHNT and CDR2 is YENEEA in the germline V gene. This TCR was sampled from a man aged 18-70 years in good health. The gene calls are TRBV11-3 and TRBJ2-1. Sequencing input: blood T cells: a sorted CD56 or NKG2C T cell subset, CD4+ or CD8+ T cells, or bulk PBMC T cells (not recorded which). This chain's CDR3 is CASSSTSYNEQFF.